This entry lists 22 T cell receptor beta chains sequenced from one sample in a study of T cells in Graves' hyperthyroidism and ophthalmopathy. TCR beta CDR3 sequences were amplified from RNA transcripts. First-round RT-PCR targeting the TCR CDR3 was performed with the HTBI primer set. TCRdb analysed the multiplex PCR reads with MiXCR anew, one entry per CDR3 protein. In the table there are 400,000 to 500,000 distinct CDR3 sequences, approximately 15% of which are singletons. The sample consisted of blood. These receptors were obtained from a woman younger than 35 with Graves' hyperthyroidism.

In DNA form, the CDR3 reads TGCAGTGCTTCCGGACTCCCTGGGGCCAACGTCCTGACTTTC. Translation: CSASGLPGANVLTF. The chain employs TRBV20-1 and TRBJ2-6, with D possibly being TRBD2 (5 bases). The germline V and J ends were trimmed by 5 bases and 2 bases, with 10 bases remaining between them. The V gene's germline CDR1 is DFQATT and CDR2 SNEGSKA (reference sequence). The CDR3 extends over 14 amino acids.

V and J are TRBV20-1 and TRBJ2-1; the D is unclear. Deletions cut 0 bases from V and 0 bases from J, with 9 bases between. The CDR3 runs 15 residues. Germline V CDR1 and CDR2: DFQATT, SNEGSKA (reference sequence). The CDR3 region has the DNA TGCAGTGCTAGAGATATCCATATCTCCTACAATGAGCAGTTCTTC. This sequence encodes CSARDIHISYNEQFF.

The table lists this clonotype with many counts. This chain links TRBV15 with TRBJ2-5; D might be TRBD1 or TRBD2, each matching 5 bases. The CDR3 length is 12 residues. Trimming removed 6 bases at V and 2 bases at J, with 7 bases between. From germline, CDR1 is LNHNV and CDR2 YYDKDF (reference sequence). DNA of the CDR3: TGTGCCACCAGTGGGACGCAAGAGACCCAGTACTTC. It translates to CATSGTQETQYF.

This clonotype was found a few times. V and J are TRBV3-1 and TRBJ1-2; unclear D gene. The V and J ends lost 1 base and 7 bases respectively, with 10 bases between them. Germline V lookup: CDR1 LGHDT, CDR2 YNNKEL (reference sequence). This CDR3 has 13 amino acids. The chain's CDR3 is CASSQGPTGGYTF. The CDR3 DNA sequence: TGTGCCAGCAGCCAAGGCCCGACGGGTGGCTACACCTTC.

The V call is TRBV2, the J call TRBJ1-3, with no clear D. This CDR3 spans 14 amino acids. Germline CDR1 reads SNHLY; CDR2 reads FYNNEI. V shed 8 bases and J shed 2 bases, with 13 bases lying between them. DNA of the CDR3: TGTGCCAGCGGGGAGGGAACTACTGGAAACACCATATATTTT. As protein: CASGEGTTGNTIYF.

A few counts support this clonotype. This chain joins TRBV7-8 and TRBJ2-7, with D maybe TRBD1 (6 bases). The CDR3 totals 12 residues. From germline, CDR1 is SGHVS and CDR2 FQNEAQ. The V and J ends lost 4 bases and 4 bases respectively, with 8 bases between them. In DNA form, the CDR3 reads TGTGCCAGCAGCTATACAGGGTACGAGCAGTACGTC. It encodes CASSYTGYEQYV.

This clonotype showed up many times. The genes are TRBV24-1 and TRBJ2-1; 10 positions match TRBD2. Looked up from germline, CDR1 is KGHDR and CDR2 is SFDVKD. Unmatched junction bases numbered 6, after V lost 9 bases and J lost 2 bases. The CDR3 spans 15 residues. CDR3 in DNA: TGTGCCACCGGGGCGCTAGCGGGGGCCTACAATGAGCAGTTCTTC. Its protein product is CATGALAGAYNEQFF.

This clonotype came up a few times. CDR3 nucleotide sequence: TGTGCCTGGAGCACTAGGGGACAGGGGAGGAGGGCCTCCTACGAGCAGTACTTC. The encoded protein is CAWSTRGQGRRASYEQYF. This sequence joins TRBV30 and TRBJ2-7; 10 nucleotides line up with TRBD1. CDR1 is GTSNPN and CDR2 is SVGIG in the germline V gene (reference sequence). J gave up 0 bases and V 3 bases, and 14 bases lay outside the gene matches. The CDR3 covers 18 residues.

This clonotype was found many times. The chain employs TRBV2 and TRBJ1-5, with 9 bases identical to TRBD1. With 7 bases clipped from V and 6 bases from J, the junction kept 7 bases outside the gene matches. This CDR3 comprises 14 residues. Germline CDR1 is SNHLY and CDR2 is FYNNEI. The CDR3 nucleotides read TGTGCCAGCACCCTAGACAGGGGGACTCAGCCCCAGCATTTT. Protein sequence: CASTLDRGTQPQHF.

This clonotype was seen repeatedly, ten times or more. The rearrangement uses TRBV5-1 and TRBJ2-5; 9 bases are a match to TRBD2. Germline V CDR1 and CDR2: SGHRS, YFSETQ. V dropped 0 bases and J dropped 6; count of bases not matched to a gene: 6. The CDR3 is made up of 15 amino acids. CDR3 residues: CASSLDAGGEQTQYF. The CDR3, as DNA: TGCGCCAGCAGCTTGGATGCGGGAGGGGAACAGACCCAGTACTTC. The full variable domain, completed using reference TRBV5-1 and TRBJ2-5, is KAGVTQTPRYLIKTRGQQVTLSCSPISGHRSVSWYQQTPGQGLQFLFEYFSETQRNKGNFPGRFSGRQFSNSRSEMNVSTLELGDSALYLCASSLDAGGEQTQYFGPGTRLLVL.

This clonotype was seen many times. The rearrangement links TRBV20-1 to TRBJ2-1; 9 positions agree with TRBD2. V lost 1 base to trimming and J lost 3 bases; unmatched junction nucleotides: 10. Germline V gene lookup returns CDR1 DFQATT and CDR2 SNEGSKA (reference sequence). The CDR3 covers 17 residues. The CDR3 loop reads CSARGLGAGGYYNEQFF. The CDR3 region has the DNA TGCAGTGCTAGAGGGTTAGGGGCGGGAGGGTACTACAATGAGCAGTTCTTC.

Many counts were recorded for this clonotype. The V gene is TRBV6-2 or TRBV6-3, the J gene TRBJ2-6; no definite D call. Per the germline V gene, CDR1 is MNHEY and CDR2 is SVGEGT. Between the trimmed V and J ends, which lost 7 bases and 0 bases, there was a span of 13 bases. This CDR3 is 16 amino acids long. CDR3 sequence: CASKGSFFSGANVLTF. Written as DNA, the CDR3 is TGTGCCAGCAAGGGCAGTTTCTTCTCTGGGGCCAACGTCCTGACTTTC.

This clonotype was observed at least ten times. The CDR3 nucleotides are TGTGCCAGCAGTTTAAGGGCAGGGCCAGAGACCCAGTACTTC. Protein: CASSLRAGPETQYF. The chain carries TRBV12-3 or TRBV12-4 and TRBJ2-5; tentative D call: TRBD1 (5 bases). The CDR3 is made up of 14 amino acids. The V gene lost 2 bases and the J gene lost 4 bases, with 11 bases spanning the gap.

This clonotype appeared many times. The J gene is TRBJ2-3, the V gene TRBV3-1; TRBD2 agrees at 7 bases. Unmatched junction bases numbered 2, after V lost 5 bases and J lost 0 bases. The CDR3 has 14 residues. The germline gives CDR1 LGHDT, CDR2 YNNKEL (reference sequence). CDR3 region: CASSYSGSTDTQYF. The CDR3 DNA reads TGTGCCAGCAGCTATAGCGGGAGCACAGATACGCAGTATTTT.

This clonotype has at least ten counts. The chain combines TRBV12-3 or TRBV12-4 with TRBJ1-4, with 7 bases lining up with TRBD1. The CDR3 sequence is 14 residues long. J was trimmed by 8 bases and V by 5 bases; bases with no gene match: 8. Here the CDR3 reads CASSPRQGIEKLFF. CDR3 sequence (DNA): TGTGCCAGCAGTCCCCGACAGGGAATAGAAAAACTGTTTTTT.

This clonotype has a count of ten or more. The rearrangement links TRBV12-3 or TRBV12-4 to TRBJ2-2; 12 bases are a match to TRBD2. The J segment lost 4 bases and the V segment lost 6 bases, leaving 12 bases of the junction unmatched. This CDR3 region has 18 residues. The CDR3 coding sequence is TGTGCCAGCAGCCCACCCGGGACTAGCGGGCCGGGCACCGGGGAGCTGTTTTTT. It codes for CASSPPGTSGPGTGELFF.

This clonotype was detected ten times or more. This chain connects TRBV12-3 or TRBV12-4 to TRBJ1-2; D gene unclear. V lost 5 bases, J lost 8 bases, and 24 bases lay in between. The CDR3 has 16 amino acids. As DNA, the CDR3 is TGTGCCAGCAGTCCTACCGGGTGGAGGGCCGCCTTGGGCTACACCTTC. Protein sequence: CASSPTGWRAALGYTF.

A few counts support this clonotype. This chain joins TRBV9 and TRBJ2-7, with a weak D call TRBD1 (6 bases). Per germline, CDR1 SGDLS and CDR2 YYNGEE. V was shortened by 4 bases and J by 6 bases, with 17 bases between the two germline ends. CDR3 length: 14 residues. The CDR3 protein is CASSPQRGGIEQYF. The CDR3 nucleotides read TGTGCCAGCAGCCCCCAAAGAGGGGGTATCGAGCAGTACTTC.

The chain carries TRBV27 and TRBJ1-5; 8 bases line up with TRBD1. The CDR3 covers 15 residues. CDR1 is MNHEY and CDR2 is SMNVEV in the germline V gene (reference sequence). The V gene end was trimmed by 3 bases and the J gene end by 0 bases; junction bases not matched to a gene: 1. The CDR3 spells CASSLDRASNQPQHF. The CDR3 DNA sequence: TGTGCCAGCAGTTTGGACAGGGCTAGCAATCAGCCCCAGCATTTT.

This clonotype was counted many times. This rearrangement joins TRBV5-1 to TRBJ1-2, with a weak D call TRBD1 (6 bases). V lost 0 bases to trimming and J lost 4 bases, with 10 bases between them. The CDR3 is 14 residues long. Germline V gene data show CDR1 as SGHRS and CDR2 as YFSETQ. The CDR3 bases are TGCGCCAGCAGCTTGGGACAGGAAATCTATGGCTACACCTTC. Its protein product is CASSLGQEIYGYTF.

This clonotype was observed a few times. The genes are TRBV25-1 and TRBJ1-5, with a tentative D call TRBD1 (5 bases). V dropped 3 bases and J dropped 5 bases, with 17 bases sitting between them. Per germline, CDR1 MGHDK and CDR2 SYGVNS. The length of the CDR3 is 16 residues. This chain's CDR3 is CASSDALGAGHQPQHF. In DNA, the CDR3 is TGTGCCAGCAGTGACGCCCTCGGGGCCGGCCATCAGCCCCAGCATTTT. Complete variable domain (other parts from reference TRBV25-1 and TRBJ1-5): EADIYQTPRYLVIGTGKKITLECSQTMGHDKMYWYQQDPGMELHLIHYSYGVNSTEKGDLSSESTVSRIRTEHFPLTLESARPSHTSQYLCASSDALGAGHQPQHFGDGTRLSIL.

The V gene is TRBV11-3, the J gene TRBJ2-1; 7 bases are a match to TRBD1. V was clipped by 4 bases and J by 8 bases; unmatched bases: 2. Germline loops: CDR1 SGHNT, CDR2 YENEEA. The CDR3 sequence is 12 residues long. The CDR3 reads CASSSQGYEQFF. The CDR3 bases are TGTGCCAGCAGCTCACAGGGGTATGAGCAGTTCTTC.